One and the same sample provided the 22 T cell receptor beta chains below, sequenced in a study of blood T cells in healthy people across ages. Combining a sample-barcoded 5' primer with a J-beta primer mix, a second PCR ran for roughly 7 to 12 cycles. From the 5' RACE reads, TCRdb called clonotypes with MiXCR, one entry per CDR3 protein. The table records over 600,000 distinct CDR3 sequences, 40% to 45% of them present only once. Input material: blood. These receptors came from an elderly man in good health.

This chain links TRBV6-1 with TRBJ2-1; TRBD1 matches 7 bases. CDR1 is MNHNS and CDR2 is SASEGT in the germline V gene. CDR3 size: 16 residues. J was trimmed by 0 bases and V by 4 bases; bases with no gene match: 6. DNA of the CDR3: TGTGCCAGCAGTGCGGGACAGTGGAGCTCCTACAATGAGCAGTTCTTC. It codes for CASSAGQWSSYNEQFF.

This clonotype has a handful of counts. V is TRBV7-8 and J is TRBJ2-3; D could derive from TRBD1 or TRBD2 (5 bases each). Trimming shortened V by 5 bases and J by 14 bases, and 20 bases separated the two germline ends. In germline, CDR1 is SGHVS, CDR2 FQNEAQ. The CDR3 has 13 residues. In DNA form, the CDR3 reads TGTGCCAGCAGCACCGGGGCTAGGGGTGATTGGTATTTT. Translated, it gives CASSTGARGDWYF.

V gene TRBV11-2 combines with J gene TRBJ1-5; unclear D gene. Germline V CDR1 and CDR2: SGHAT, FQNNGV. The CDR3 runs to 13 residues. Trimming left V 2 bases short and J 6 bases short, with 8 bases between. CDR3 amino acids: CASSLSELQPQHF. CDR3 nucleotides: TGTGCCAGCAGCTTAAGTGAACTTCAGCCCCAGCATTTT.

The chain carries TRBV25-1 and TRBJ2-3; weak D call: TRBD1 (7 bases). Germline loops: CDR1 MGHDK, CDR2 SYGVNS. This CDR3 is built from 15 residues. V shed 3 bases and J shed 4 bases, with 14 bases lying between them. CDR3 protein: CASSEDRSSADTQYF. The CDR3 DNA reads as TGTGCCAGCAGTGAGGACAGGTCTAGCGCAGATACGCAGTATTTT.

In its sample, this clonotype was seen a few times. The gene calls are TRBV2 and TRBJ1-2; 12 nucleotides match TRBD1. There are 15 residues in the CDR3. Per germline, CDR1 SNHLY and CDR2 FYNNEI. With 7 bases clipped from V and 7 bases from J, the junction kept 10 bases outside the gene matches. The CDR3 is CASNTERDRGPGYTF. Written as DNA, the CDR3 is TGTGCCAGCAATACCGAACGGGACAGGGGGCCTGGCTACACCTTC. Full variable domain (rest looked up from reference TRBV2 and TRBJ1-2): EPEVTQTPSHQVTQMGQEVILRCVPISNHLYFYWYRQILGQKVEFLVSFYNNEISEKSEIFDDQFSVERPDGSNFTLKIRSTKLEDSAMYFCASNTERDRGPGYTFGSGTRLTVV.

The V gene is TRBV11-3, the J gene TRBJ2-1; 12 bases are shared with TRBD1. This CDR3 has 15 amino acids. Looked up from germline, CDR1 is SGHNT and CDR2 is YENEEA. J was trimmed by 7 bases and V by 5 bases; bases with no gene match: 6. CDR3 nucleotides: TGTGCCAGCAGCAAGCGGGACAGGGGGCGGAATGAGCAGTTCTTC. Translation: CASSKRDRGRNEQFF.

The chain employs TRBV4-3 and TRBJ2-6; D is undetermined. The CDR3 spans 16 residues. The V gene lost 0 bases and the J gene lost 2 bases, with 8 bases spanning the gap. Germline values: CDR1 LGHNA, CDR2 YSLEER. For the CDR3, the DNA is TGCGCCAGCAGCCAAGATTCGTATACTGGGGCCAACGTCCTGACTTTC. Its protein product is CASSQDSYTGANVLTF.

This clonotype was detected many times. The chain has TRBV20-1 and TRBJ2-1, with D perhaps given as TRBD1 or TRBD2 (7 bases each). The CDR3 extends over 16 amino acids. The germline V gene encodes CDR1 DFQATT and CDR2 SNEGSKA (reference sequence). V was trimmed by 0 bases and J by 4 bases, leaving 16 bases between them. The CDR3 DNA follows: TGCAGTGCTAGAGATCAGGGGGGGGCCCCTTACAATGAGCAGTTCTTC. Its protein product is CSARDQGGAPYNEQFF.

CDR3 DNA sequence: TGCGCCAGCAGCCAAGGGGGCAAGCGGGAGTGGCCAGATACGCAGTATTTT. It codes for CASSQGGKREWPDTQYF. V is TRBV4-3 and J is TRBJ2-3; 8 nucleotides align to TRBD2. The length of the CDR3 is 17 residues. The germline gives CDR1 LGHNA, CDR2 YSLEER. Losses at the gene ends were 1 base for V and 4 bases for J; bases not matched to a gene: 10.

This clonotype was seen only a few times. The chain links TRBV6-4 to TRBJ2-1; TRBD1 agrees at 8 bases. The germline gives CDR1 MRHNA, CDR2 SNTAGT. The CDR3 sequence is 14 residues long. V was pared by 10 bases and J by 9 bases, with 14 bases of the junction left unmatched. The chain's CDR3 is CATRIDRGGSEQFF. In DNA form, the CDR3 reads TGTGCCACTCGAATAGACAGGGGAGGATCTGAGCAGTTCTTC.

V and J are TRBV7-9 and TRBJ1-5; TRBD1 aligns across 7 bases. CDR3 size: 18 residues. With 5 bases clipped from V and 4 bases from J, the junction kept 17 bases outside the gene matches. Germline CDR1 is SEHNR and CDR2 is FQNEAQ (reference sequence). The chain's CDR3 is CASSPSTGPESVNQPQHF. The CDR3 DNA sequence: TGTGCCAGCAGCCCCTCGACAGGGCCTGAGAGCGTAAATCAGCCCCAGCATTTT. Full variable domain (outside the CDR3, taken from reference TRBV7-9 and TRBJ1-5): DTGVSQNPRHKITKRGQNVTFRCDPISEHNRLYWYRQTLGQGPEFLTYFQNEAQLEKSRLLSDRFSAERPKGSFSTLEIQRTEQGDSAMYLCASSPSTGPESVNQPQHFGDGTRLSIL.

This clonotype has more than one count but fewer than ten. This chain uses TRBV6-2 or TRBV6-3 with TRBJ2-3, with TRBD1 identical over 8 bases. The CDR3 spans 16 residues. Germline CDR1 MNHEY, CDR2 SVGEGT. Trimming at V came to 6 bases and at J to 1 base, leaving 9 bases not matched to a gene. Here the CDR3 DNA reads TGTGCCAGCAGCCCTGGACAGGGTCGAGGCACAGATACGCAGTATTTT. This sequence encodes CASSPGQGRGTDTQYF.

This sequence joins TRBV29-1 and TRBJ1-3; TRBD1 is a possible D gene (5 bases). V was clipped by 0 bases and J by 3 bases, with 15 bases between them. The CDR3 sequence is 16 residues long. CDR1 SQVTM and CDR2 ANQGSEA come from the germline V gene. The CDR3 here is CSVEDRLGRGGNTIYF. CDR3 nucleotide sequence: TGCAGCGTTGAAGACCGGTTAGGGAGGGGTGGAAACACCATATATTTT.

This chain connects TRBV11-1 to TRBJ2-1; perhaps TRBD1 as D (6 bases). The germline V gene encodes CDR1 SGHAT and CDR2 FQDESV (reference sequence). The CDR3 is 14 residues long. CDR3 loop: CSGSVVRGSTEQFF. The CDR3, as DNA: TGTTCCGGCAGCGTAGTCAGGGGCAGTACAGAGCAGTTCTTC.

This clonotype was seen many times. The rearrangement links TRBV5-4 to TRBJ2-5; D not certain. This CDR3 is 15 amino acids long. Deletions cut 0 bases from V and 5 bases from J, with 14 bases between. The germline gives CDR1 SGHNT, CDR2 YYREEE (reference sequence). The CDR3, as DNA: TGTGCCAGCAGCTTGGCGACTTTGGGTGTGGAGACCCAGTACTTC. Protein: CASSLATLGVETQYF.

At least ten counts were recorded for this clonotype. The V and J genes are TRBV4-2 and TRBJ2-3; tentatively, D is TRBD1 (5 bases). Between the trimmed V and J ends, which lost 1 base and 0 bases, there was a span of 11 bases. Looked up from germline, CDR1 is LGHNA and CDR2 is YNFKEQ. The CDR3 runs 16 residues. The CDR3 here is CASSQGRRASTDTQYF. As DNA, the CDR3 is TGTGCCAGCAGCCAAGGACGCAGGGCTAGCACAGATACGCAGTATTTT.

A single count supports this clonotype. The chain has TRBV3-1 and TRBJ1-1; the D is unclear. Per the germline V gene, CDR1 is LGHDT and CDR2 is YNNKEL (reference sequence). This CDR3 spans 14 amino acids. V lost 0 bases and J lost 0, with 5 bases in between. CDR3 sequence (DNA): TGTGCCAGCAGCCAAGAATACCTGAACACTGAAGCTTTCTTT. Protein: CASSQEYLNTEAFF.

This rearrangement joins TRBV20-1 to TRBJ2-5; tentative D call: TRBD2 (6 bases). Germline lookup yields CDR1 DFQATT and CDR2 SNEGSKA (reference sequence). This CDR3 comprises 15 residues. V was clipped by 0 bases and J by 1 base, with 12 bases between them. The CDR3, as DNA: TGCAGTGCTAGAGATTGGGGGGTTTCCCAAGAGACCCAGTACTTC. It is translated as CSARDWGVSQETQYF.

The chain recombines TRBV19 with TRBJ2-1; 14 bases fit TRBD2. Trimming cost V 5 bases and J 8 bases; bases outside gene matches: 8. CDR3 length equals 16 residues. Germline CDR1 and CDR2: LNHDA and SQIVND (reference sequence). The CDR3 spells CASSVTSGGARHEQFF. The CDR3 DNA is TGTGCCAGTAGTGTGACTAGCGGGGGGGCTCGCCATGAGCAGTTCTTC.

This clonotype was observed a handful of times. This chain joins TRBV11-1 and TRBJ2-1; no reliable D call. The CDR3 loop spans 16 amino acids. Looked up from germline, CDR1 is SGHAT and CDR2 is FQDESV (reference sequence). Trimming left V 1 base short and J 5 bases short, with 15 bases between. The CDR3 reads CASSLDGGIGNNEQFF. As DNA, the CDR3 is TGTGCCAGCAGCTTAGACGGTGGGATCGGAAACAATGAGCAGTTCTTC.

The chain combines TRBV29-1 with TRBJ2-1; D is undetermined. Germline CDR1 and CDR2: SQVTM and ANQGSEA. V was shortened by 6 bases and J by 2 bases, with 17 bases between the two germline ends. The CDR3 is made up of 15 amino acids. The CDR3 sequence is CSVQITSDPYNEQFF. For the CDR3, the DNA is TGCAGCGTCCAGATAACAAGTGACCCCTACAATGAGCAGTTCTTC.

This clonotype was seen ten or more times. This chain connects TRBV4-3 to TRBJ1-2; D not resolved. With 4 bases removed from V and 4 bases from J, the gap between germline ends came to 13 bases. Germline CDR1 and CDR2: LGHNA and YSLEER. This CDR3 contains 14 residues. The DNA for the CDR3 is TGCGCCAGCAGCCCGGGTCATGGAGGCTATGGCTACACCTTC. Its protein is CASSPGHGGYGYTF.